This T cell receptor (beta chain) was found in a study of shared clonotypes between healthy human individuals. Study-level results: The naive CD4 repertoires of a handful of donors were compared, and about 5% of clonotypes were shared. Naive subsets generally had larger estimated richness than memory subsets. It was expected that sequencing depth would affect clonotype sharing among donors.

This clone came up once. The antigen remains undetermined. This table comes from immunoSEQ multiplex PCR, and its TCRdb copy is limited to in-frame clones, with some not included. The sample has some 1,100,000 clones, around three quarters seen once. It was into CD45RA+ naive and CD45RA-negative memory subsets that the CD4+ cells were split. The CDR3 runs 14 residues. V shed 3 bases and J shed 0 bases, with 9 bases lying between them. Germline V gene lookup returns CDR1 GTSNPN and CDR2 SVGIG (reference sequence). This chain uses TRBV30 with TRBJ1-3; D is ambiguous. The sample consisted of memory CD4+ T cells from PBMCs. Documented subset: CD45RA-negative fraction. This sequence was found in a man younger than 30 in good health. Some clones in this sample may be carry-over from other donors' samples. The CDR3 region is CAWRTGRSGNTIYF. The CDR3 nucleotides are TGTGCCTGGAGGACGGGCCGCTCTGGAAACACCATATATTTT.